The sample holds many counts of the clone carrying this TCR beta chain. Its antigen is as yet unknown. Trimming took 3 bases from V and 4 from J, leaving 12 bases between them. This CDR3 comprises 14 residues. This specimen belongs to a study of T cell repertoires in cytomegalovirus infection. Study at large: Indications came from public TCR beta signatures; they pointed to CMV infection and to a matching HLA type. Findings of the study overall: Clonotypes of TCR beta that were HLA-C-restricted and CMV-specific dominated the ex vivo response. Accumulated public TCR beta family frequency recognized individuals carrying CMV together with the relevant HLA.

TCRdb recomputed calls from the reads with MiXCR, one row per CDR3 protein. The sample lists just under 300,000 distinct CDR3 sequences, 9.6% occurring once. The sample comprised PBMCs. The sequence was obtained from a human donor in good health (CMV status not recorded). Some clones in this sample may be carry-over from other donors' samples. The chain carries TRBV12-3 or TRBV12-4 and TRBJ1-2; D not certain. CDR3 nucleotides: TGTGCCAGCAGTTTCGGAGATGCAAGCTATGGCTACACCTTC. This codes for CASSFGDASYGYTF.